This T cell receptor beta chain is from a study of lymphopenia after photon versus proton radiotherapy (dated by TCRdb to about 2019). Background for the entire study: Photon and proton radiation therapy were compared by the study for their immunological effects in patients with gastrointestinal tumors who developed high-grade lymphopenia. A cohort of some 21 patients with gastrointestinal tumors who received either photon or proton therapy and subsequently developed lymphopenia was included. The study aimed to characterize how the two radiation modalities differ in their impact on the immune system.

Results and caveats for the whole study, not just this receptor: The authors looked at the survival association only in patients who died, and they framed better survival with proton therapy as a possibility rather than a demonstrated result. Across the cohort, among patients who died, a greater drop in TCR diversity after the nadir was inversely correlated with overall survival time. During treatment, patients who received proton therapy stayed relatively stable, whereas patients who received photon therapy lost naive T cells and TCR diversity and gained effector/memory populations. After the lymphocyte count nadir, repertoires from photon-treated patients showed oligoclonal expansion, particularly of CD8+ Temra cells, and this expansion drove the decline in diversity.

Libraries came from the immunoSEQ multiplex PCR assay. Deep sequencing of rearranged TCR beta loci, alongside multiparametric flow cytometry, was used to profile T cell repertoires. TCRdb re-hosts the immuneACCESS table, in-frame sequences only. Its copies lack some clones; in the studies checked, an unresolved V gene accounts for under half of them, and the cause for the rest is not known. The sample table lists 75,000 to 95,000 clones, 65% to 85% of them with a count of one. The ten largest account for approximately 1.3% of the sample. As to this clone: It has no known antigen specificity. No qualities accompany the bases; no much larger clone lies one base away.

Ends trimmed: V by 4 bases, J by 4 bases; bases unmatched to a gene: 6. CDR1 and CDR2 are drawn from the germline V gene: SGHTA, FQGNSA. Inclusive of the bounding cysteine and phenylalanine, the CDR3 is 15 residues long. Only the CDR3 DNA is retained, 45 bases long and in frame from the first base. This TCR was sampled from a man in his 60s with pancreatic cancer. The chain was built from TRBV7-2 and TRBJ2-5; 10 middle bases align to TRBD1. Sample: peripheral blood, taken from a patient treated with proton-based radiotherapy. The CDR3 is CASSSQGQGIETQYF. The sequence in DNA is TGTGCCAGCAGCTCGCAGGGACAGGGGATAGAGACCCAGTACTTC.